Described below is a single T cell receptor beta chain sequence and its context. This entry comes from a study of cytomegalovirus exposure and HLA in healthy donors. J gave up 2 bases and V 4 bases, and 3 bases lay outside the gene matches. The CDR3 loop spans 14 amino acids. Per the germline V gene, CDR1 is SGHRS and CDR2 is YFSETQ. Primers: 60 Vbeta forward and 13 Jbeta reverse. The data were produced by immunoSEQ multiplex PCR, yet TCRdb's version contains in-frame clones alone and is incomplete. The repertoire consists of 100,000 to 150,000 clones, with 80% occurring once and the leading ten covering 1%.

The TCR comes from a man aged 40-55 years in good health and CMV-seronegative. The chain links TRBV5-1 to TRBJ2-7, with TRBD2 identical over 10 bases. The sample taken for sequencing was PBMCs. The CDR3 is CASSPGTSAYEQYF. The CDR3 nucleotides are TGCGCCAGCAGCCCCGGGACTAGCGCCTACGAGCAGTACTTC.